These T cell receptor beta chains were read from a single sample in a study of T cell changes during pregnancy in multiple sclerosis. Assay used: immunoSEQ multiplex PCR; TCRdb lists only in-frame clones, some missing. The sample comprises roughly 38,000 clones, 75% to 95% of which are singletons, and around 0.47% rests with the top ten. The sample consisted of CD4+ T cells from peripheral blood mononuclear cells, taken in the second trimester of pregnancy. The source of these receptors is a female donor in good health, enrolled as a control in a pregnancy study. CDR3s include the opening cysteine and the closing phenylalanine or tryptophan. D genes are given only for firm matches. Where a row states a size, it is once, few, many or the class of an expanded clone; other rows omit it.

>TRBJ2-1|TRBD2|15|TRBV19|-
CASSFTSGVYNEQFF
TGTGCCAGTAGTTTCACTAGCGGGGTCTACAATGAGCAGTTCTTC
>TRBJ2-6|-|17|TRBV4-2|-
CASSQAHITSGANVLTF
TGTGCCAGCAGCCAAGCCCACATTACGTCTGGGGCCAACGTCCTGACTTTC
>TRBJ1-4|-|11|TRBV25-1|once
CASVRGEKLFF
TGTGCCAGCGTAAGGGGCGAAAAACTGTTTTTT
>TRBJ1-1|-|14|TRBV6-5|-
CASRLLAGNTEAFF
TGTGCCAGCAGATTACTCGCAGGGAACACTGAAGCTTTCTTT
>TRBJ2-3|-|17|TRBV10-3|-
CAISESLAGARTDTQYF
TGTGCCATCAGTGAGTCGTTGGCAGGGGCCCGCACAGATACGCAGTATTTT
>TRBJ2-4|TRBD1|18|TRBV19|-
CASSDRDRGRLAKNIQYF
TGTGCCAGTAGTGACCGGGACAGGGGGCGGCTAGCCAAAAACATTCAGTACTTC
>TRBJ2-2|TRBD1|14|TRBV6-5|-
CASKPTGGIGELFF
TGTGCCAGCAAACCCACAGGGGGGATTGGGGAGCTGTTTTTT
>TRBJ2-7|TRBD2|16|TRBV19|-
CASSTRTSGSSYEQYF
TGTGCCAGTAGTACGAGGACTAGCGGGAGCTCCTACGAGCAGTACTTC
>TRBJ1-5|TRBD1|14|TRBV9|-
CASSEGQNNQPQHF
TGTGCCAGCAGCGAGGGACAGAACAATCAGCCCCAGCATTTT
>TRBJ2-1|-|15|TRBV28|-
CASSFGNRAYNEQFF
TGTGCCAGCAGTTTTGGTAACAGGGCCTACAATGAGCAGTTCTTC
>TRBJ1-2|-|14|TRBV5-1|few
CASSLGGINYGYTF
TGCGCCAGCAGCTTGGGAGGGATTAACTATGGCTACACCTTC
>TRBJ1-1|-|14|TRBV7-3|-
CASSLMGRGTEAFF
TGTGCCAGCAGCTTAATGGGCCGGGGTACTGAAGCTTTCTTT
>TRBJ2-1|TRBD2|13|TRBV13|-
CASSLIAGTEQFF
TGTGCCAGCAGCCTAATAGCGGGGACGGAGCAGTTCTTC
>TRBJ1-1|TRBD1|15|TRBV30|-
CAGGQGGFMNTEAFF
TGTGCCGGAGGACAGGGTGGGTTCATGAACACTGAAGCTTTCTTT
>TRBJ1-5|-|16|TRBV5-6|-
CASSLSRRPLNQPQHF
TGTGCCAGCAGCTTAAGCAGGCGCCCCCTCAATCAGCCCCAGCATTTT
>TRBJ1-2|-|14|TRBV18|-
CASSPDRANYGYTF
TGTGCCAGCTCACCAGACAGAGCTAACTATGGCTACACCTTC
>TRBJ2-5|-|12|TRBV7-9|-
CASSRGQETQYF
TGTGCCAGCAGCCGGGGCCAAGAGACCCAGTACTTC
>TRBJ1-5|-|15|TRBV18|-
CASSPPPGGHQPQHF
TGTGCCAGCTCACCACCGCCGGGGGGCCATCAGCCCCAGCATTTT
>TRBJ2-7|-|14|TRBV5-1|-
CASSQDTGLYEQYF
TGCGCCAGCAGCCAGGACACCGGATTATACGAGCAGTACTTC